The present T cell receptor (beta chain) was sequenced within a study of T cell repertoires in cytomegalovirus infection. Study as a whole: As its CMV epitopes, the study selected recently identified HLA-C-restricted and well-studied HLA-B-restricted targets. Public TCR beta signatures provided an indication of both CMV infection and a matching HLA type.

The V end lost 4 bases, the J end lost 7 bases, and 18 bases lay between the germline ends. The CDR3 spans 16 residues. Germline CDR1 is SGHDT and CDR2 is YYEEEE. Only a few counts were recorded for this clonotype. Its specificity is unknown. TCRdb re-called the reads with MiXCR, one entry per CDR3 protein. The table has around 800,000 distinct CDR3 sequences, about 30% seen once. This clonotype was obtained from a human donor in good health (CMV status not recorded). Some clones in this sample may be carry-over from other donors' samples. The chain links TRBV5-6 to TRBJ1-6; D perhaps matches TRBD1 (5 bases). This material consisted of cultured CD8+ T cells from PBMCs, taken from culture after CMV antigen stimulation. CDR3 DNA: TGTGCCAGCAGCCCGGGGTTTGGGACGGACAATTCACCCCTCCACTTT. The encoded protein is CASSPGFGTDNSPLHF.